The clone carrying this TCR beta chain was observed a few times. What it binds is not known. The CDR3 totals 13 residues. Germline lookup yields CDR1 SGHTA and CDR2 FQGNSA. The V gene lost 5 bases and the J gene lost 3 bases, with 10 bases spanning the gap. Construction of the TCRbeta library involved unique molecular identifiers. MiXCR, applied by TCRdb to the PCR reads, yields one record per CDR3 protein. Of around 490,000 distinct CDR3 sequences in the sample, 10% to 12% were seen once. This sample was taken from a study of T-cell reconstitution after alpha-beta-depleted transplantation in children. Whole-study results and caveats: At day 60, the high TCRbeta diversity found in some patients originated from recipient T cells and thymic progenitors that had survived. One year post-transplant, T-cell counts and diversity were largely derived from T cells produced anew. The study reportedly traced alpha-beta T cells about two months after transplant to several hundred expanded graft clones.

The chain is built from TRBV7-2 and TRBJ1-2; tentative D call: TRBD1 (5 bases). This TCR came from a female patient aged 2-9 years who had a stem cell transplant for aplastic anemia, so the T cells may come from the graft donor. The sequencing used PBMCs, mostly from graft donor cells, collected 180 days after TCRalphabeta/CD19-depleted stem cell transplant. The CDR3 DNA is TGTGCCAGCAGCCCAGGGAAGGACTATGGCTACACCTTC. This sequence encodes CASSPGKDYGYTF.